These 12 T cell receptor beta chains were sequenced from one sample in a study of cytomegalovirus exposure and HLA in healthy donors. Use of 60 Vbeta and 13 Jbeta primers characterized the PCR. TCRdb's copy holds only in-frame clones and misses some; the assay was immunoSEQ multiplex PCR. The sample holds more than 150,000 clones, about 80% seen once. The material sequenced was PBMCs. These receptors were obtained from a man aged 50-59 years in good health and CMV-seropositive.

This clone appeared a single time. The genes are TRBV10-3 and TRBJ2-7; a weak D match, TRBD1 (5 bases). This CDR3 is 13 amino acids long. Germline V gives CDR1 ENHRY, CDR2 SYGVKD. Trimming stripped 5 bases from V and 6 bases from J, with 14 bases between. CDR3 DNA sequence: TGTGCCATCAGTTACGACAGTCCGGGCGAGCAGTACTTC. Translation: CAISYDSPGEQYF.

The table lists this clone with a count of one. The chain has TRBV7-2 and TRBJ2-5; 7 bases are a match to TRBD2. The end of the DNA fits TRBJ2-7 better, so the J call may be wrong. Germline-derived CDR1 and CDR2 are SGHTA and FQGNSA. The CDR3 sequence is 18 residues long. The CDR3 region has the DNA TGTGCCAGCAGCTTAGAGGCCACGGTGGGAGGGACTGCCTACGAGCAGTACTTC. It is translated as CASSLEATVGGTAYEQYF.

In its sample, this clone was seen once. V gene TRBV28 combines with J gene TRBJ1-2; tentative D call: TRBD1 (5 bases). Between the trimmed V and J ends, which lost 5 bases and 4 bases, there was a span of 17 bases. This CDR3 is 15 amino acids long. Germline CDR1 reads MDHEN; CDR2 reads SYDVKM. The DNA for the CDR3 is TGTGCCAGCAGTCCTTCGACTCAGGGATTCTATGGCTACACCTTC. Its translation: CASSPSTQGFYGYTF.

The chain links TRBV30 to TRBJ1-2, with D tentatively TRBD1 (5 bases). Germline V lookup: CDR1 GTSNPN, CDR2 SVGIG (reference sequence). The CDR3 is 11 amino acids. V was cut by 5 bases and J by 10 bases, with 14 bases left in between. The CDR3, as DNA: TGTGCCTGGGCCGACAGTATACACTACACCTTC. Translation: CAWADSIHYTF. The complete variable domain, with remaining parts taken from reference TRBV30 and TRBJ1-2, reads SQTIHQWPATLVQPVGSPLSLECTVEGTSNPNLYWYRQAAGRGLQLLFYSVGIGQISSEVPQNLSASRPQDRQFILSSKKLLLSDSGFYLCAWADSIHYTFGSGTRLTVV.

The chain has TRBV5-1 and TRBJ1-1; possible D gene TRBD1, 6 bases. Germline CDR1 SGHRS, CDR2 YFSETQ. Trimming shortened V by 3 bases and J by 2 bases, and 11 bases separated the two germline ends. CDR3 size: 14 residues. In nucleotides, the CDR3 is TGCGCCAGCAGCTCGGACAGCGTTAACACTGAAGCTTTCTTT. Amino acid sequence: CASSSDSVNTEAFF.

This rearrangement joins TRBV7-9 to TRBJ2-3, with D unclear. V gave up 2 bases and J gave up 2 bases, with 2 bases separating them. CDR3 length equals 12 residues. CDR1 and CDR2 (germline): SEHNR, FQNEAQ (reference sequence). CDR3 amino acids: CASSLLTDTQYF. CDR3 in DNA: TGTGCCAGCAGCTTACTCACAGATACGCAGTATTTT. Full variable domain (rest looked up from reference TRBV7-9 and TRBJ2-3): DTGVSQNPRHKITKRGQNVTFRCDPISEHNRLYWYRQTLGQGPEFLTYFQNEAQLEKSRLLSDRFSAERPKGSFSTLEIQRTEQGDSAMYLCASSLLTDTQYFGPGTRLTVL.

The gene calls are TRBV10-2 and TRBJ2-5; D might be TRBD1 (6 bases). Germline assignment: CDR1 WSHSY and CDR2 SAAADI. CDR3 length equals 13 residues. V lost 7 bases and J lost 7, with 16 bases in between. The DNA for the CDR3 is TGCGCCAGCACCCCAGACAGGTCGGGGACCCAGTACTTC. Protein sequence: CASTPDRSGTQYF.

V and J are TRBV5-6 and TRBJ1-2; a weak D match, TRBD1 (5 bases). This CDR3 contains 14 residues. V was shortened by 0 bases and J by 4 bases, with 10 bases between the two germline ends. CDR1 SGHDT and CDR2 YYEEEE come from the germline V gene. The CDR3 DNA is TGTGCCAGCAGCTTGGGACAGATCTTCTATGGCTACACCTTC. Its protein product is CASSLGQIFYGYTF.

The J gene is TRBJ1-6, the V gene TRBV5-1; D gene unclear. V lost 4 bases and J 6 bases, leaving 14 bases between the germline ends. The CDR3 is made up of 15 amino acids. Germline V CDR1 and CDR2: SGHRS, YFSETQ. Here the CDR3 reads CASSPGARSNSPLHF. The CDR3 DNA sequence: TGCGCCAGCAGCCCCGGCGCCAGGTCTAATTCACCCCTCCACTTT.

Here the CDR3 reads CSVETGGFYNEQFF. DNA for the CDR3: TGCAGCGTTGAAACAGGGGGCTTCTACAATGAGCAGTTCTTC. The gene calls are TRBV29-1 and TRBJ2-1, with 9 bases lining up with TRBD1. There are 14 residues in the CDR3. Trimming took 2 bases from V and 3 from J; bases not matched to a gene: 2. Germline V gene data show CDR1 as SQVTM and CDR2 as ANQGSEA.

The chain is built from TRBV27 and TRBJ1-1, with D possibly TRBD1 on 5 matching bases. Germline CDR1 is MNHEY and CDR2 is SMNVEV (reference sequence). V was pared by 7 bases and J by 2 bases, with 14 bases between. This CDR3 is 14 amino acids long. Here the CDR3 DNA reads TGTGCCAGCAAGGTGCCAGGGTTTAACACTGAAGCTTTCTTT. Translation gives CASKVPGFNTEAFF.

CDR3 in amino acids: CASSRGQLNEKLFF. CDR3 in DNA: TGTGCCAGCAGTCGAGGACAGTTAAATGAAAAACTGTTTTTT. The chain joins TRBV11-2 to TRBJ1-4, with D tentatively TRBD1 (6 bases). Trimming left V 6 bases short and J 5 bases short, with 13 bases between. The CDR3 is 14 amino acids. Germline values: CDR1 SGHAT, CDR2 FQNNGV.